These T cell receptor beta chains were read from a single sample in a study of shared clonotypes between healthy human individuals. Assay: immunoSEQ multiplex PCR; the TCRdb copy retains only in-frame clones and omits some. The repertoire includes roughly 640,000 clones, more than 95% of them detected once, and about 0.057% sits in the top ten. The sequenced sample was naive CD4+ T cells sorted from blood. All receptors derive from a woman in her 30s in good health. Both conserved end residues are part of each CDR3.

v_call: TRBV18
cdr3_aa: CASSRSTNTGELFF

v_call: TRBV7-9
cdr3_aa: CASSLTASFDEQFF

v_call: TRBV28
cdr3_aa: CASSPDRNYGYTF

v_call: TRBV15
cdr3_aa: CATSRGARDGNQPQHF

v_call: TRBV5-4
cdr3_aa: CASSLAGGYSAEAFF

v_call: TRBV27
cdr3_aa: CASSPQRGNTDTQYF

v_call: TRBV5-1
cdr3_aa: CASSPDLNTEAFF

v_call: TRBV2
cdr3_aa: CASSRDRGSGEKLFF

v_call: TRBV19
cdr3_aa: CATSSGQGFLATNEKLFF

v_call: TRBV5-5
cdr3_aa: CASSPLGRVDEQYF

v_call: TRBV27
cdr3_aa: CASSNTGASSTEAFF

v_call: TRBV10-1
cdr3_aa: CASTASGSSYEQYF

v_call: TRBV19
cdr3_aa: CASSILFGAERTEAFF

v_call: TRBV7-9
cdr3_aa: CASSSHPGLAGETQYF

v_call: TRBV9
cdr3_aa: CASSDLGGQHYGYTF

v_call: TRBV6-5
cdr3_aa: CASKQGLSGNTIYF

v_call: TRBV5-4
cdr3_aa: CASSLKNSGIETQYF

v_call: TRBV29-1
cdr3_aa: CSVGLAGGETQYF

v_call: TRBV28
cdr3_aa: CASSEGHPNGYTF

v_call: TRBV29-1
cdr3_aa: CSVEVPSSYEQYF

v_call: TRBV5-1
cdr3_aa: CASNSGTGYSGYTF

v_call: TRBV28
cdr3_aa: CASSLNAVGGPGQYF

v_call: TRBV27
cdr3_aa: CASSSMDLGTQYF

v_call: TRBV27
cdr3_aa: CASSLTAVWDEQFF

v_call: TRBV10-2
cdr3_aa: CASMGTGGTNEKLFF

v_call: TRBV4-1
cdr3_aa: CASSQDPGELGREQYF

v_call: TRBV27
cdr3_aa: CASIRGPPLHF

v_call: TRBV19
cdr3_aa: CASAAGHSYEQYF

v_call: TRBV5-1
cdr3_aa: CASSPMDVGGGETQYF

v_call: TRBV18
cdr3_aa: CASSPGGVIGNTIYF

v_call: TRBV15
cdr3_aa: CATSRDGTSVGTQYF

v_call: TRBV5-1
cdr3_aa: CASTITSGSSYNEQFF

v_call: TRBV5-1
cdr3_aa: CASSGQGAQTEAFF

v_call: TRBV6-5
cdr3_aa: CASSYSSGNTIYF

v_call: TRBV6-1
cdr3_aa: CASSEPGGVDQPQHF

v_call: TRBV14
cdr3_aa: CASSQAYEQFF

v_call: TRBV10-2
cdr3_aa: CASRRWERSDTQYF

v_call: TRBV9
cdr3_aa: CASSVTGSGTGVYNEQFF

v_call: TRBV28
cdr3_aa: CASTTPPQKETQYF

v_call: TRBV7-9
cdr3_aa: CASSWLDRGIRRYNEQFF

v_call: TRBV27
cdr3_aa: CASALGAERDYEQYF

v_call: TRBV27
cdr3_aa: CASSSQTNNNEQFF

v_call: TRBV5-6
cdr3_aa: CASSSPGMEKLFF

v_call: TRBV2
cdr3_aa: CASSEDQSGNQPQHF

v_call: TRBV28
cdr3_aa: CASSLAGTGENEQFF

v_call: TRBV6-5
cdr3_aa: CASSYAGNEQYF